Following are 30 T cell receptor beta chains from one sample sequenced in a study of OX40 agonist ivuxolimab in advanced cancers. Sequencing used immunoSEQ multiplex PCR; TCRdb keeps in-frame clones, though not all of them. This sample has over 85,000 clones, with 93% found just once. This sample comprised CD4+ or CD8+ T cells sorted from blood, obtained in a trial of the OX40 agonist ivuxolimab. These receptors were collected from an adult with an advanced solid tumor such as melanoma, head and neck, liver or kidney cancer.

This clone was counted a few times. The chain is built from TRBV7-2 and TRBJ1-5; D remains unclear. This CDR3 has 13 amino acids. The germline gives CDR1 SGHTA, CDR2 FQGNSA. V lost 1 base and J lost 7, with 8 bases in between. This CDR3 reads CASSLEGQQPQHF. The CDR3 DNA reads as TGTGCCAGCAGCTTAGAAGGGCAACAGCCCCAGCATTTT.

The sample holds one count of this clone. This chain joins TRBV28 and TRBJ2-3, with D maybe TRBD2 (7 bases). Deletions cut 7 bases from V and 6 bases from J, with 23 bases between. Germline CDR1 and CDR2: MDHEN and SYDVKM. The CDR3 is 16 residues long. The CDR3 spells CASTVDHSGGGDTQYF. For the CDR3, the DNA is TGTGCCAGCACCGTCGATCATTCGGGGGGCGGGGATACGCAGTATTTT.

As concerns this clone: The sample carries other DNA sequences with the same CDR3. The chain recombines TRBV5-1 with TRBJ2-3, with D unresolved. This CDR3 contains 13 residues. Trimming stripped 2 bases from V and 0 bases from J, with 4 bases between. The V gene's germline CDR1 is SGHRS and CDR2 YFSETQ. The CDR3 DNA reads TGCGCCAGCAGCTTAATAAGCACAGATACGCAGTATTTT. It yields the protein CASSLISTDTQYF.

The chain combines TRBV7-9 with TRBJ1-1; D uncertain. V lost 2 bases, J lost 1 base, and 5 bases lay in between. This CDR3 contains 13 residues. Germline V gives CDR1 SEHNR, CDR2 FQNEAQ (reference sequence). The CDR3 DNA is TGTGCCAGCAGCTTAAGGGAGAACACTGAAGCTTTCTTT. This sequence encodes CASSLRENTEAFF.

The chain is built from TRBV2 and TRBJ2-1, with D perhaps TRBD2 (5 bases). Germline V CDR1 and CDR2: SNHLY, FYNNEI. V dropped 0 bases and J dropped 9 bases, with 12 bases sitting between them. CDR3 length: 14 residues. Written as DNA, the CDR3 is TGTGCCAGCAGTGAAGCGCATCCGGGAACTGAGCAGTTCTTC. Translated: CASSEAHPGTEQFF. Full variable domain (rest looked up from reference TRBV2 and TRBJ2-1): EPEVTQTPSHQVTQMGQEVILRCVPISNHLYFYWYRQILGQKVEFLVSFYNNEISEKSEIFDDQFSVERPDGSNFTLKIRSTKLEDSAMYFCASSEAHPGTEQFFGPGTRLTVL.

The V gene is TRBV7-3, the J gene TRBJ1-1; D gene ambiguous. CDR1 and CDR2 (germline): SGHTA, FQGTGA. Trimming removed 3 bases at V and 2 bases at J, with 7 bases between. This CDR3 region has 13 residues. This chain's CDR3 is CASSLAYNTEAFF. The CDR3 bases are TGTGCCAGCAGCTTGGCATACAACACTGAAGCTTTCTTT.

The chain links TRBV6-5 to TRBJ1-2; weak D call: TRBD1 (5 bases). The CDR3 consists of 12 residues. Germline V lookup: CDR1 MNHEY, CDR2 SVGAGI. Trimming shortened V by 4 bases and J by 5 bases, and 8 bases separated the two germline ends. The CDR3 region has the DNA TGTGCCAGCAGTTCGGCAGGGTATGGCTACACCTTC. It translates to CASSSAGYGYTF.

As for this clone: Other DNA sequences from this sample encode an identical CDR3 as well. The rearrangement joins TRBV6-5 to TRBJ1-5; D gene uncertain. The germline gives CDR1 MNHEY, CDR2 SVGAGI. Trimming took 0 bases from V and 1 from J, leaving 7 bases between them. The CDR3 sequence is 15 residues long. The CDR3 nucleotides read TGTGCCAGCAGTTACTCGGCCTCAAGCAATCAGCCCCAGCATTTT. It codes for CASSYSASSNQPQHF.

This sequence joins TRBV6-1 and TRBJ1-2; tentative D call: TRBD1 (6 bases). The V end was cut by 6 bases, the J end by 4 bases, with 18 bases between. Germline CDR1 is MNHNS and CDR2 is SASEGT. The CDR3 has 15 residues. This CDR3 is CASSARQEMGYGYTF. The DNA for the CDR3 is TGTGCCAGCAGCGCCCGACAGGAGATGGGCTATGGCTACACCTTC.

As to this clone: In the same sample, other DNA sequences code for this CDR3. This chain joins TRBV28 and TRBJ2-2; D is ambiguous. The ends were cut back, 5 bases at V and 0 bases at J, with 4 bases in the middle. Per the germline V gene, CDR1 is MDHEN and CDR2 is SYDVKM. The CDR3 spans 13 residues. The CDR3 DNA is TGTGCCAGCAGTCTCGCGAACACCGGGGAGCTGTTTTTT. This gives the protein CASSLANTGELFF.

The sample holds one count of this clone. The rearrangement links TRBV6-5 to TRBJ1-5; the match to TRBD1 covers 7 bases. V shed 6 bases and J 3 bases; nucleotides not matched to a gene: 2. The CDR3 length is 13 residues. Germline assignment: CDR1 MNHEY and CDR2 SVGAGI. The CDR3 spells CASRTGDNQPQHF. The DNA of the CDR3 is TGTGCCAGCAGAACAGGGGACAATCAGCCCCAGCATTTT.

V usage is TRBV27 and J usage is TRBJ2-7; no firm D call. With 5 bases removed from V and 4 bases from J, the gap between germline ends came to 9 bases. CDR3 length equals 12 residues. Germline V gene sequence: CDR1 MNHEY, CDR2 SMNVEV (reference sequence). CDR3 in amino acids: CASSPGLYEQYV. The CDR3 coding sequence is TGTGCCAGCAGTCCCGGGCTATACGAGCAGTACGTC.

This chain links TRBV2 with TRBJ1-5; D uncertain. The V end was cut by 6 bases, the J end by 3 bases, with 9 bases between. The CDR3 is 13 residues long. Germline CDR1 SNHLY, CDR2 FYNNEI. As DNA, the CDR3 is TGTGCCAGCAGCAAGGAAGACAATCAGCCCCAGCATTTT. Encoded protein: CASSKEDNQPQHF.

V gene TRBV5-1 combines with J gene TRBJ1-1; 8 bases are a match to TRBD1. Germline CDR1 is SGHRS and CDR2 is YFSETQ. This CDR3 spans 13 amino acids. V lost 5 bases and J lost 9; bases outside the gene matches: 9. The CDR3 sequence: CASSFQDRDQAFF. The CDR3 DNA sequence: TGCGCCAGCAGTTTTCAGGACAGGGACCAAGCTTTCTTT.

This chain uses TRBV7-9 with TRBJ1-6; TRBD1 agrees at 10 bases. Germline-derived CDR1 and CDR2 are SEHNR and FQNEAQ (reference sequence). The V and J ends lost 5 bases and 4 bases, in that order; junction bases with no gene match: 5. This CDR3 spans 16 amino acids. This CDR3 is CASSLTGGLYNSPLHF. CDR3 bases: TGTGCCAGCAGCCTGACAGGGGGCCTGTATAATTCACCCCTCCACTTT.

In nucleotides, the CDR3 is TGTGCCAGCAGGACCGGGACAAGCTCTGGAAACACCATATATTTT. Translation: CASRTGTSSGNTIYF. The V and J genes are TRBV25-1 and TRBJ1-3; TRBD1 is a possible D gene (6 bases). The ends were cut back, 6 bases at V and 0 bases at J, with 12 bases in the middle. The length of the CDR3 is 15 residues. CDR1 and CDR2 from the germline V gene are MGHDK and SYGVNS.

V usage is TRBV18 and J usage is TRBJ2-5, with D hard to call. V lost 2 bases and J 1 base, leaving 5 bases between the germline ends. The CDR3 totals 13 residues. CDR1 and CDR2 from the germline V gene are KGHSH and LQKENI. The CDR3 is CASSPSPQETQYF. The DNA for the CDR3 is TGTGCCAGCTCACCAAGTCCCCAAGAGACCCAGTACTTC. Filled out from reference TRBV18 and TRBJ2-5, the complete variable domain reads NAGVMQNPRHLVRRRGQEARLRCSPMKGHSHVYWYRQLPEEGLKFMVYLQKENIIDESGMPKERFSAEFPKEGPSILRIQQVVRGDSAAYFCASSPSPQETQYFGPGTRLLVL.

V and J are TRBV30 and TRBJ2-3; D may be TRBD1 (6 bases). CDR1 is GTSNPN and CDR2 is SVGIG in the germline V gene (reference sequence). Trimming took 0 bases from V and 5 from J, leaving 12 bases between them. The CDR3 sequence is 14 residues long. CDR3 in amino acids: CAWSVKGVGDTQYF. CDR3 nucleotide sequence: TGTGCCTGGAGTGTTAAGGGGGTTGGAGATACGCAGTATTTT.

This chain connects TRBV6-5 to TRBJ1-2, with D uncertain. Trimming stripped 10 bases from V and 1 base from J, with 13 bases between. The CDR3 extends over 13 amino acids. Per germline, CDR1 MNHEY and CDR2 SVGAGI. The CDR3 nucleotides are TGTGCCACCCGCCTCATGGATAACTATGGCTACACCTTC. This encodes CATRLMDNYGYTF.

The chain links TRBV4-1 to TRBJ1-5; D is uncertain. V gave up 1 base and J gave up 5 bases, with 9 bases separating them. Germline CDR1 MGHRA, CDR2 YSYEKL. This CDR3 has 14 amino acids. The CDR3 is CASSQGFLYQPQHF. The DNA for the CDR3 is TGCGCCAGCAGCCAAGGGTTTCTTTATCAGCCCCAGCATTTT.

The genes are TRBV19 and TRBJ2-7; TRBD2 is a possible D gene (7 bases). Germline V gene sequence: CDR1 LNHDA, CDR2 SQIVND (reference sequence). The V gene lost 3 bases and the J gene lost 0 bases, with 12 bases spanning the gap. There are 15 residues in the CDR3. CDR3 sequence: CASSIAGASSYEQYF. In nucleotides, the CDR3 is TGTGCCAGTAGTATTGCGGGGGCCAGCTCCTACGAGCAGTACTTC.

The CDR3 sequence is CAWSVLSSADTQYF. CDR3 in DNA: TGTGCCTGGAGTGTTCTGAGCAGCGCAGATACGCAGTATTTT. This chain joins TRBV30 and TRBJ2-3; D is ambiguous. Germline-derived CDR1 and CDR2 are GTSNPN and SVGIG (reference sequence). V lost 0 bases and J 4 bases, leaving 11 bases between the germline ends. This CDR3 has 14 residues.

V usage is TRBV28 and J usage is TRBJ2-3, with D uncertain. Germline assignment: CDR1 MDHEN and CDR2 SYDVKM. The CDR3 sequence is 13 residues long. V shed 2 bases and J shed 3 bases, with 6 bases lying between them. The CDR3 DNA is TGTGCCAGCAGTTTAGGGTTTACAGATACGCAGTATTTT. This encodes CASSLGFTDTQYF.

This clone was counted a single time. This chain uses TRBV6-1 with TRBJ2-6; no definite D call. Trimming took 4 bases from V and 2 from J, leaving 12 bases between them. CDR1 is MNHNS and CDR2 is SASEGT in the germline V gene. This CDR3 region has 16 residues. CDR3 amino acids: CASSVTRATGANVLTF. Written as DNA, the CDR3 is TGTGCCAGCAGTGTCACACGAGCAACTGGGGCCAACGTCCTGACTTTC.

This sequence joins TRBV7-2 and TRBJ2-3, with D hard to call. Germline CDR1 and CDR2: SGHTA and FQGNSA. This CDR3 contains 11 residues. V dropped 5 bases and J dropped 4 bases, with 4 bases sitting between them. The CDR3: CASSAADTQYF. CDR3 DNA: TGTGCCAGCAGCGCGGCAGATACGCAGTATTTT.

V is TRBV19 and J is TRBJ1-5; weak D call: TRBD1 (5 bases). The CDR3 loop spans 16 amino acids. With 6 bases removed from V and 6 bases from J, the gap between germline ends came to 21 bases. Germline CDR1 and CDR2: LNHDA and SQIVND (reference sequence). CDR3: CASSFHSRGDGQPQHF. CDR3 coding DNA: TGTGCCAGTAGCTTTCATAGTCGGGGGGATGGTCAGCCCCAGCATTTT. The variable domain in full, completed from reference TRBV19 and TRBJ1-5, reads DGGITQSPKYLFRKEGQNVTLSCEQNLNHDAMYWYRQDPGQGLRLIYYSQIVNDFQKGDIAEGYSVSREKKESFPLTVTSAQKNPTAFYLCASSFHSRGDGQPQHFGDGTRLSIL.

This chain uses TRBV5-4 with TRBJ2-2; D is undetermined. The CDR3 contains 13 residues. V gave up 4 bases and J gave up 5 bases, with 9 bases separating them. CDR1 is SGHNT and CDR2 is YYREEE in the germline V gene (reference sequence). Here the CDR3 DNA reads TGTGCCAGCAGCCTGCAATGGACCGGGGAGCTGTTTTTT. Residues: CASSLQWTGELFF.

V and J are TRBV2 and TRBJ2-1, with a tentative D call TRBD2 (6 bases). The CDR3 covers 12 residues. Germline CDR1 reads SNHLY; CDR2 reads FYNNEI. V shed 11 bases and J shed 4 bases, with 12 bases lying between them. The CDR3 is CASSEGYNEQFF. The CDR3 DNA follows: TGTGCCTCTTCGGAGGGTTACAATGAGCAGTTCTTC.

This clone was detected once. This rearrangement joins TRBV25-1 to TRBJ1-4; TRBD1 might be the D (5 bases). Looked up from germline, CDR1 is MGHDK and CDR2 is SYGVNS. The length of the CDR3 is 15 residues. Trimming stripped 1 base from V and 8 bases from J, with 14 bases between. The CDR3 coding sequence is TGTGCCAGCAGTGAATTGTGGAGGGGAGGCGAAAAACTGTTTTTT. It encodes CASSELWRGGEKLFF.

V usage is TRBV6-1 and J usage is TRBJ1-1; the D is unclear. This CDR3 region has 14 residues. Deletions cut 5 bases from V and 1 base from J, with 11 bases between. Germline V gives CDR1 MNHNS, CDR2 SASEGT. The CDR3 loop reads CASSFRQPNTEAFF. The CDR3, as DNA: TGTGCCAGCAGTTTTAGGCAACCGAACACTGAAGCTTTCTTT.